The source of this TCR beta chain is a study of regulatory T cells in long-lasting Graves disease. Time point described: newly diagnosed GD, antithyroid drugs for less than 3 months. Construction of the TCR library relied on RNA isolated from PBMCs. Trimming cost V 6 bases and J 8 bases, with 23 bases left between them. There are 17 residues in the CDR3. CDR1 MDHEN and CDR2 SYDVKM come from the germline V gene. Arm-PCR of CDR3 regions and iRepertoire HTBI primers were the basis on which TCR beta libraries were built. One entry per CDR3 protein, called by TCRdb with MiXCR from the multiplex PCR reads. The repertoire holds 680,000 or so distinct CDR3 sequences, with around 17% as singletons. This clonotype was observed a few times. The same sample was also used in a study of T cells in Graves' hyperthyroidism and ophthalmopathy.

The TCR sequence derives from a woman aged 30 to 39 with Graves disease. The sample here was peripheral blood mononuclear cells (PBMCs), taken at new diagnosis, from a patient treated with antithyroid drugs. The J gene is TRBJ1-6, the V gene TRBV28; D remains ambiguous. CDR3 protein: CASREPGRLKTYSPLHF. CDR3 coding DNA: TGTGCCAGCAGGGAACCCGGACGGTTAAAAACCTATTCACCCCTCCACTTT.